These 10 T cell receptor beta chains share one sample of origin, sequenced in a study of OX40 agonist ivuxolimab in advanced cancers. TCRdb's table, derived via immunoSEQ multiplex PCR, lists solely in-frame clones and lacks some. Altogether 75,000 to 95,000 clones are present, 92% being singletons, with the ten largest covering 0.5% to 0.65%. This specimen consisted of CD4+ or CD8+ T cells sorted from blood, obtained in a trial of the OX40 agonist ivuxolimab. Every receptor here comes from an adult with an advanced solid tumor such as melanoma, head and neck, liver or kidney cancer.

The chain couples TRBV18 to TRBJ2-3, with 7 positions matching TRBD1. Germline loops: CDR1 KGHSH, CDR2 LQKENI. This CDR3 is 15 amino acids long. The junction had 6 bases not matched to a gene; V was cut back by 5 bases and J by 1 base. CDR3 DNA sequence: TGTGCCAGCTCATGGGGACAGACTGGCACAGATACGCAGTATTTT. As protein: CASSWGQTGTDTQYF.

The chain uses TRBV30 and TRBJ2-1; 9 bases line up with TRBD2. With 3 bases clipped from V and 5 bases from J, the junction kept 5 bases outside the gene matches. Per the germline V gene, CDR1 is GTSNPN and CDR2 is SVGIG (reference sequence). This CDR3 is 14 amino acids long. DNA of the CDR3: TGTGCCTGGAGGGTAGCGGGGGTCAACAATGAGCAGTTCTTC. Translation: CAWRVAGVNNEQFF.

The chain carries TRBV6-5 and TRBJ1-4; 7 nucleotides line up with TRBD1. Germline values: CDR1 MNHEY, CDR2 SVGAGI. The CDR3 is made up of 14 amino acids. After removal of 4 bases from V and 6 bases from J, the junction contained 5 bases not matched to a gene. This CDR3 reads CASSSGGLDEKLFF. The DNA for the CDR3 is TGTGCCAGCAGTTCAGGGGGGCTTGATGAAAAACTGTTTTTT.

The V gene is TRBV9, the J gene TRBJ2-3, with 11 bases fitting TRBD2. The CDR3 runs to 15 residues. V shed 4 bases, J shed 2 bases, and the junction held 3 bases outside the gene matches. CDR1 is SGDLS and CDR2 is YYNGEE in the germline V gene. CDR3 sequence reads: CASSFSGRATDTQYF. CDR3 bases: TGTGCCAGCAGCTTTAGCGGGAGGGCCACAGATACGCAGTATTTT.

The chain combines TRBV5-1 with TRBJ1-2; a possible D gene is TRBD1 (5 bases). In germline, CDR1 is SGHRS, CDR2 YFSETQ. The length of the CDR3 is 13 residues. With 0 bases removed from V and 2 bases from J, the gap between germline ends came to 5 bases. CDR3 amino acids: CASSLEGNYGYTF. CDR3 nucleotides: TGCGCCAGCAGCTTGGAGGGGAACTATGGCTACACCTTC.

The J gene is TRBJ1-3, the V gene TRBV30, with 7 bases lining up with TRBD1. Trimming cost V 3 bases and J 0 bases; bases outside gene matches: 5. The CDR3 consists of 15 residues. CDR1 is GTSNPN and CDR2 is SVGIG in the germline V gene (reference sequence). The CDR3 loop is CAWSPTGRSGNTIYF. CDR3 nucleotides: TGTGCCTGGAGCCCGACAGGGCGCTCTGGAAACACCATATATTTT.

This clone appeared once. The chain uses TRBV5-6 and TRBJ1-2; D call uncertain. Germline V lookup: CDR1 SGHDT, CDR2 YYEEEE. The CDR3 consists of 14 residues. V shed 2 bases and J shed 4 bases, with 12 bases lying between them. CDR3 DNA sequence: TGTGCCAGCAGCTTCGGACGGGGAATCTATGGCTACACCTTC. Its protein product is CASSFGRGIYGYTF.

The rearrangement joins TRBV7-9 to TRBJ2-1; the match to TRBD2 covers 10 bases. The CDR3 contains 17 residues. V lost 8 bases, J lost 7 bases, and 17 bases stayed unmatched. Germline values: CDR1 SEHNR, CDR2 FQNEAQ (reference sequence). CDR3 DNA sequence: TGTGCCAGCGGACCCCGTGGGGAGCGGGGGGGCCGGAATGAGCAGTTCTTC. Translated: CASGPRGERGGRNEQFF.

CDR3 nucleotide sequence: TGTGCCATCAGCGGGGTGGTGAATGAGCAGTTCTTC. This codes for CAISGVVNEQFF. The V and J genes are TRBV10-3 and TRBJ2-1; D possibly corresponds to TRBD2 (5 bases). Trimming pared 6 bases from V and 7 bases from J, leaving 10 bases between. The CDR3 length is 12 residues. The germline gives CDR1 ENHRY, CDR2 SYGVKD.

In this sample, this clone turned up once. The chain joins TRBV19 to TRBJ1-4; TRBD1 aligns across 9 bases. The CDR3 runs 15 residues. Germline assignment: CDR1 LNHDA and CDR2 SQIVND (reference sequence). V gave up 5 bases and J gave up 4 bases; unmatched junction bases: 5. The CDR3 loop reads CASSRGQGHNEKLFF. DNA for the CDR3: TGTGCCAGTAGTCGGGGACAGGGACATAATGAAAAACTGTTTTTT.